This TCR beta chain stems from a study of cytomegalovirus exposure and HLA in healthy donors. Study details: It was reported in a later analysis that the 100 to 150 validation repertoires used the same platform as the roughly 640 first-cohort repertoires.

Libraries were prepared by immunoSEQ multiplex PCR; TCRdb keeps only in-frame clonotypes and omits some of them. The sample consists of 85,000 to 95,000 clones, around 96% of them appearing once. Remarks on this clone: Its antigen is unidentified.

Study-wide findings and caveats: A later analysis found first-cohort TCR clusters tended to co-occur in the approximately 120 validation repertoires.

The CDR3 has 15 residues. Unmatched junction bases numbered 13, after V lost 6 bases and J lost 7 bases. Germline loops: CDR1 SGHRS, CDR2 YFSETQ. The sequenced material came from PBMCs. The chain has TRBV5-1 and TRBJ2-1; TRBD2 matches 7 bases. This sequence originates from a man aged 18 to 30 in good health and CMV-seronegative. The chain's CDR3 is CASTLLGLGRNEQFF. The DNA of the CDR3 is TGCGCCAGCACCCTTCTCGGACTAGGAAGGAATGAGCAGTTCTTC.